One sample yielded the 9 T cell receptor beta chains listed below, sequenced in a study of T cell responses to AZD1222 COVID-19 vaccine (dated by TCRdb to about 2021). The time point label, read with the paper, signifies: baseline before first vaccination. Library generation was performed with the immunoSEQ multiplex PCR assay. Here the immuneACCESS table is served through TCRdb, limited to in-frame sequences with V and J called. Missing clones are a known gap in these copies; in checked studies unresolved V genes cover under half, and the rest lacks a known reason. In this sample the table shows fewer than 120,000 clones, less than 95% of which occur a single time. In total, the top ten clones hold about 7.8% of the sample. Sequenced here: peripheral blood, sampled on day 0 of AZD1222 vaccination. The receptors originated from an adult in good health.

The genes are TRBV9 and TRBJ2-3; D is perhaps TRBD1 (7 bases). V lost 7 bases and J lost 6, with 24 bases in between. This CDR3 is 16 amino acids long. CDR1 is SGDLS, CDR2 YYNGEE, per germline. For the CDR3, the DNA is TGTGCCAGCGGAGGGGGATCCGACAGGGTCGAGGATACGCAGTATTTT. Translation: CASGGGSDRVEDTQYF.

The chain recombines TRBV25-1 with TRBJ2-1, with D possibly matching TRBD1 (5 bases). This CDR3 spans 16 amino acids. Trimming removed 3 bases at V and 4 bases at J, with 16 bases between. CDR1 MGHDK and CDR2 SYGVNS come from the germline V gene. CDR3 residues: CASSDPDQGKYNEQFF. The CDR3 bases are TGTGCCAGCAGTGATCCTGACCAGGGCAAATACAATGAGCAGTTCTTC.

V gene TRBV12-3 or TRBV12-4 combines with J gene TRBJ1-6; no definite D call. V was trimmed by 5 bases and J by 7 bases, leaving 3 bases between them. This CDR3 has 11 residues. The CDR3 loop is CASSANSPLHF. The CDR3 nucleotides are TGTGCCAGCAGTGCAAATTCACCCCTCCACTTT.

This clone was observed a single time. The chain recombines TRBV2 with TRBJ1-6, with D maybe TRBD1 (5 bases). The germline CDR1 and CDR2 sequences are SNHLY and FYNNEI. Deletions cut 11 bases from V and 9 bases from J, with 17 bases between. The CDR3 totals 13 residues. CDR3 sequence: CAGGRERGSPLHF. Written as DNA, the CDR3 is TGTGCCGGGGGAAGGGAGCGCGGTTCACCCCTCCACTTT.

The rearrangement joins TRBV6-6 to TRBJ1-5; 7 bases are shared with TRBD1. V was clipped by 6 bases and J by 3 bases; unmatched bases: 5. This CDR3 contains 14 residues. Germline-derived CDR1 and CDR2 are MNHNY and SVGAGI (reference sequence). In DNA form, the CDR3 reads TGTGCCAGCAGGGGGACAGTTATCAATCAGCCCCAGCATTTT. This translates into CASRGTVINQPQHF.

V is TRBV19 and J is TRBJ1-2; TRBD1 matches at 9 bases. V lost 5 bases, J lost 6 bases, and 4 bases stayed unmatched. Germline assignment: CDR1 LNHDA and CDR2 SQIVND (reference sequence). The CDR3 is 13 residues long. CDR3: CASSPGQGDGYTF. The CDR3 region has the DNA TGTGCCAGTAGTCCGGGACAGGGAGATGGCTACACCTTC.

The genes are TRBV30 and TRBJ2-7; the match to TRBD2 covers 8 bases. From germline, CDR1 is GTSNPN and CDR2 SVGIG (reference sequence). The CDR3 spans 13 residues. V dropped 1 base and J dropped 1; count of bases not matched to a gene: 0. CDR3 residues: CAWSERGSYEQYF. The CDR3 DNA follows: TGTGCCTGGAGTGAGCGGGGGTCCTACGAGCAGTACTTC.

This chain links TRBV28 with TRBJ2-2, with D unclear. CDR3 length equals 12 residues. The germline V gene has CDR1 MDHEN and CDR2 SYDVKM. Trimming removed 5 bases from V and 2 bases from J, with 3 bases in between. CDR3 sequence reads: CASSLNTGELFF. The DNA of the CDR3 is TGTGCCAGCAGTCTTAACACCGGGGAGCTGTTTTTT.

This chain joins TRBV28 and TRBJ1-3; 7 nucleotides align to TRBD1. V shed 6 bases and J 0 bases; nucleotides not matched to a gene: 5. CDR1 MDHEN and CDR2 SYDVKM come from the germline V gene. CDR3 length equals 15 residues. The CDR3 DNA sequence: TGTGCCAGCAGGGCAGGGGGAGTCTCTGGAAACACCATATATTTT. Translation gives CASRAGGVSGNTIYF.